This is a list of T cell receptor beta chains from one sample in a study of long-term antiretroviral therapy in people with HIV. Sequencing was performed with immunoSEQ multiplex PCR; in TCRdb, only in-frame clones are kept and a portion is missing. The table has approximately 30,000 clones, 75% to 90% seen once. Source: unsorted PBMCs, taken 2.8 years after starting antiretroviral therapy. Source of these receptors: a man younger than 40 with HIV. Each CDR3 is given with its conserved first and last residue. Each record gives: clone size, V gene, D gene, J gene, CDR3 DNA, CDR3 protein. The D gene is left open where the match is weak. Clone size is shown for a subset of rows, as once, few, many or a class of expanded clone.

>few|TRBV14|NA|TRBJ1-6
TGTGCCAGCAGCCATGACAGGAGTTATTCACCCCTCCACTTT
CASSHDRSYSPLHF
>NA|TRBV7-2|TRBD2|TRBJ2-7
TGTGCCAGCAGCTCTTGGACGGGGGGAAGGATCGAGCAGTACTTC
CASSSWTGGRIEQYF
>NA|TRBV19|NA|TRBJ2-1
TGTGCCAGTAGTATGGGTTACAATGAGCAGTTCTTC
CASSMGYNEQFF
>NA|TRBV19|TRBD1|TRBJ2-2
TGTGCCATAGGGGACAGGGGGAACACCGGGGAGCTGTTTTTT
CAIGDRGNTGELFF
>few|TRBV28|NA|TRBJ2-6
TGTGCCAGCAGCCCAGGGTCTGGGGCCAACGTCCTGACTTTC
CASSPGSGANVLTF
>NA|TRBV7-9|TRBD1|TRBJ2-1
TGTGCCAGCAGCCACGGGACAGGGGGCCGAAACAATGAGCAGTTCTTC
CASSHGTGGRNNEQFF
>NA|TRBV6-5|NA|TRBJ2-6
TGTGCCAGCAATCCAGGGTACACTGGGGCCAACGTCCTGACTTTC
CASNPGYTGANVLTF
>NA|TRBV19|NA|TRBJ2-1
TGTGCCAGTAGTCCACCCGGTCCTGATTCGGGGTGGTTCTTC
CASSPPGPDSGWFF
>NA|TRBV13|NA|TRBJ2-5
TGTGCCAGCAGCTTAGGGGACACGTTGGAGACCCAGTACTTC
CASSLGDTLETQYF
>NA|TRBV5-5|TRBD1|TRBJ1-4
TGTGCCAGCAGCTTGCAGGGGGGGTTGTTTGAAAAACTGTTTTTT
CASSLQGGLFEKLFF
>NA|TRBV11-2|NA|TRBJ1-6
TGTGCCAGCAGCTTAGTGCGGGAGAAGAATTCACCCCTCCACTTT
CASSLVREKNSPLHF
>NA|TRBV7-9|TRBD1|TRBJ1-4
TGTGCCAGCAGCTTAGCGGCCCAGGGGGCTTGGGAAAAACTGTTTTTT
CASSLAAQGAWEKLFF
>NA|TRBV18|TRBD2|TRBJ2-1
TGTGCCAGCTCACCTCTTGGACTAGCGGCGTCCTACAATGAGCAGTTCTTC
CASSPLGLAASYNEQFF
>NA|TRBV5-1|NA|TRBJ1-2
TGCGCCAGCGCCGGCTACACCTTC
CASAGYTF
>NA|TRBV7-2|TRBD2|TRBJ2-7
TGTGCCAGCAGCTTAGGGGGACTAGCCTTTTTCTCCTACGAGCAGTACTTC
CASSLGGLAFFSYEQYF
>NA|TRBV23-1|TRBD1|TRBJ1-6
TGCGCCAGCAGTCAATCCCCCCGGGACAGAAGACTTAATTCACCCCTCCACTTT
CASSQSPRDRRLNSPLHF
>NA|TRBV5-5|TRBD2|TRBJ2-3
TGTGCCAGCAGCTTTCGCGGGGGTTACACAGATACGCAGTATTTT
CASSFRGGYTDTQYF
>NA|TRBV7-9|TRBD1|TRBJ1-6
TGTGCCAGCAGCTCCCCAGGACAGGAATCACCCCTCCACTTT
CASSSPGQESPLHF
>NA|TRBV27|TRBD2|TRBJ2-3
TGTGCCAGCAGTCCCCGGGGGGTGGGAGTAGATACGCAGTATTTT
CASSPRGVGVDTQYF
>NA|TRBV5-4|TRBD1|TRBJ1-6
TGTGCCAGCAGCTTGGGACAGGGAGGATCACCCCTCCACTTT
CASSLGQGGSPLHF
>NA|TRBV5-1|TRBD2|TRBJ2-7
TGCGCCAGCAGCCCGGGGGGAATTGCCTACGAGCAGTACTTC
CASSPGGIAYEQYF
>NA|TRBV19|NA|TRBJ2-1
TGTGCCAGTTCTGAGACGAACTACAATGAGCAGTTCTTC
CASSETNYNEQFF
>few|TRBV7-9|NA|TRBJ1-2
TGTGCCAGCAGTAGGGACTATGGCTACACCTTC
CASSRDYGYTF
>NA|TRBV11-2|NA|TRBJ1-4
TGTGCCAGCAGCAGAGGGATACCTAATGAAAAACTGTTTTTT
CASSRGIPNEKLFF
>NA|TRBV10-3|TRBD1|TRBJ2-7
TGTGCCATCAGGACCTCTGGACAGGGCGGCGAGCAGTACTTC
CAIRTSGQGGEQYF
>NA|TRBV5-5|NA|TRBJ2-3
TGTGCCAGCAGCGGGGACCCTACTAGTAGAGATACGCAGTATTTT
CASSGDPTSRDTQYF
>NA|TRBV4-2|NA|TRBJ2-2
TGTGCCAGCAGCCCCCAAAGCTGGGGCACGAACACCGGGGAGCTGTTTTTT
CASSPQSWGTNTGELFF
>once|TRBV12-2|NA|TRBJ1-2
TGTGCAAGTCGCTTAGAGGAACTTAACTATGGCTACACCTTC
CASRLEELNYGYTF
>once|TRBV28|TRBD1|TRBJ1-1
TGTGCCAGCAGTTTTCCACAGGGGGACATGAACACTGAAGCTTTCTTT
CASSFPQGDMNTEAFF
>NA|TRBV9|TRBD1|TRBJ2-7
TGTGCCAGCAGCGCGGGACAGGCCTACGAGCAGTACTTC
CASSAGQAYEQYF
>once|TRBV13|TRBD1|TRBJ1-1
TGTGCCAGCAGCTTAGGGACAGGGGTAAGGAACACTGAAGCTTTCTTT
CASSLGTGVRNTEAFF
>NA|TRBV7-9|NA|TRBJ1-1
TGTGCCAGCAGCCCTAATCCCGTCGGCACTGAAGCTTTCTTT
CASSPNPVGTEAFF
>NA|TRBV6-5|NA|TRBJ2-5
TGTGCCAGCAGGGCCGGGTCGCTAAGAGGGGAGACCCAGTACTTC
CASRAGSLRGETQYF
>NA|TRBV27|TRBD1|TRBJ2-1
TGTGCCAGCAGTTTACAAACAGGGGGCAAATACAATGAGCAGTTCTTC
CASSLQTGGKYNEQFF
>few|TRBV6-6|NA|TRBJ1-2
TGTGCCAGCAGCGACACGGCAAACTATGGCTACACCTTC
CASSDTANYGYTF